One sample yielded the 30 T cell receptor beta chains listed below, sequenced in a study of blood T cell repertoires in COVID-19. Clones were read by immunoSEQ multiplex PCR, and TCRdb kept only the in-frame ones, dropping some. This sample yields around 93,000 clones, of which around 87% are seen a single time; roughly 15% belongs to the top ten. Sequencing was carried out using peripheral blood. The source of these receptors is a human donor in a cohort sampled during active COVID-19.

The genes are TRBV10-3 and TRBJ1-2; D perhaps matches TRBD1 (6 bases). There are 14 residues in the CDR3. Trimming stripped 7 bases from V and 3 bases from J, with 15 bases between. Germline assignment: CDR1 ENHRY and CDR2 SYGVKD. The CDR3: CAITPSGDHYGYTF. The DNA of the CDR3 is TGTGCCATCACCCCGTCAGGGGATCACTATGGCTACACCTTC.

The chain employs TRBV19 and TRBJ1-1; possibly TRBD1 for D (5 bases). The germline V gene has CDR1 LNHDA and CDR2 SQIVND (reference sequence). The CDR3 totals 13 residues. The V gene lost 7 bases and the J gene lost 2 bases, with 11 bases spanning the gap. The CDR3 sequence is CASKRDFNTEAFF. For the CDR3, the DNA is TGTGCCAGTAAGAGGGACTTTAACACTGAAGCTTTCTTT.

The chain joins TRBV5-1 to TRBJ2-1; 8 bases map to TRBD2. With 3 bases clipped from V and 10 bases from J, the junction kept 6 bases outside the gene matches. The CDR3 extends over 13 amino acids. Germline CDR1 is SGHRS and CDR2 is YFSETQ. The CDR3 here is CASSSLLAEEQFF. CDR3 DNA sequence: TGCGCCAGCAGCTCCCTACTAGCGGAAGAGCAGTTCTTC.

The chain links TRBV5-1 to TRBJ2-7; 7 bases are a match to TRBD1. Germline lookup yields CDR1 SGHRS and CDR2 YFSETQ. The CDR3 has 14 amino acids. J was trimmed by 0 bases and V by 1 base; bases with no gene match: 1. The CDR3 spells CASSLTGDSYEQYF. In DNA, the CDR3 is TGCGCCAGCAGCTTGACAGGGGACTCCTACGAGCAGTACTTC. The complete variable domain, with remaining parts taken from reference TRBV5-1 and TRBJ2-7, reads KAGVTQTPRYLIKTRGQQVTLSCSPISGHRSVSWYQQTPGQGLQFLFEYFSETQRNKGNFPGRFSGRQFSNSRSEMNVSTLELGDSALYLCASSLTGDSYEQYFGPGTRLTVT.

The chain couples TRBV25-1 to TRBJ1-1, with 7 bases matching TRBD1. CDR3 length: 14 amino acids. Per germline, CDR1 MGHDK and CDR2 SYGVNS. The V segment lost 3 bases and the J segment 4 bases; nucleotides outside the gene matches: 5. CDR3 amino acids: CASSELQGFTEAFF. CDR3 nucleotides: TGTGCCAGCAGTGAGTTACAGGGGTTCACTGAAGCTTTCTTT.

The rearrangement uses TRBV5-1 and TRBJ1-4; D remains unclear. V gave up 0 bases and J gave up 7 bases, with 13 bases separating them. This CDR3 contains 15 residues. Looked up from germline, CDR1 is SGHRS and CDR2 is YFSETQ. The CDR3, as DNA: TGCGCCAGCAGCTTGGATCTCAGATCAAGTGAAAAACTGTTTTTT. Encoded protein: CASSLDLRSSEKLFF. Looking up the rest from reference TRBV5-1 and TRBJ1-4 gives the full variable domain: KAGVTQTPRYLIKTRGQQVTLSCSPISGHRSVSWYQQTPGQGLQFLFEYFSETQRNKGNFPGRFSGRQFSNSRSEMNVSTLELGDSALYLCASSLDLRSSEKLFFGSGTQLSVL.

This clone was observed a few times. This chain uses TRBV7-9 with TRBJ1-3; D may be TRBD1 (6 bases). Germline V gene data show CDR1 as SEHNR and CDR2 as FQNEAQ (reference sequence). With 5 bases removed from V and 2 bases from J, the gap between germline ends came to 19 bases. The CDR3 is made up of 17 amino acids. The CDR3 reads CASSPYVRGIAGNTIYF. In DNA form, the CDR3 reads TGTGCCAGCAGCCCCTATGTTAGGGGGATAGCTGGAAACACCATATATTTT. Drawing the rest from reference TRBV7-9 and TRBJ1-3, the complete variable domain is DTGVSQNPRHKITKRGQNVTFRCDPISEHNRLYWYRQTLGQGPEFLTYFQNEAQLEKSRLLSDRFSAERPKGSFSTLEIQRTEQGDSAMYLCASSPYVRGIAGNTIYFGEGSWLTVV.

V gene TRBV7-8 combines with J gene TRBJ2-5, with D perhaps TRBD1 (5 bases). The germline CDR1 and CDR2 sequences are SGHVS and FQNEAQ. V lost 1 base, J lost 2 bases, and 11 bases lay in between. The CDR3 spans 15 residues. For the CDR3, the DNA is TGTGCCAGCAGCTTAGGTGCAGGGAATCAAGAGACCCAGTACTTC. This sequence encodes CASSLGAGNQETQYF.

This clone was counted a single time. CDR3 region: CASSLVSGGNYGYTF. The CDR3 DNA reads as TGCGCCAGCAGCCTTGTGTCGGGGGGAAACTATGGCTACACCTTC. The rearrangement uses TRBV4-1 and TRBJ1-2; possibly TRBD1 for D (5 bases). V lost 4 bases to trimming and J lost 2 bases, with 14 bases between them. Germline loops: CDR1 MGHRA, CDR2 YSYEKL. The CDR3 consists of 15 residues.

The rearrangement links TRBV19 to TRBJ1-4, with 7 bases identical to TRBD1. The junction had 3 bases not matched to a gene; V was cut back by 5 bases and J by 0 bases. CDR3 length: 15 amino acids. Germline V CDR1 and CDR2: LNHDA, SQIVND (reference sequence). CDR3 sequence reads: CASSDRDATNEKLFF. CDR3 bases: TGTGCCAGTAGTGACAGGGATGCAACTAATGAAAAACTGTTTTTT.

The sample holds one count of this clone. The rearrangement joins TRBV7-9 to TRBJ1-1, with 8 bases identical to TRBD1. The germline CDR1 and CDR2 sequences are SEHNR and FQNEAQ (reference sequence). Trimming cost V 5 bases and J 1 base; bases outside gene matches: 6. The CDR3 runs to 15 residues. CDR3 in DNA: TGTGCCAGCAGCCCAGGGGACAGGTCGAACACTGAAGCTTTCTTT. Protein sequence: CASSPGDRSNTEAFF. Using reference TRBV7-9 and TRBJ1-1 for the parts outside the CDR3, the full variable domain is DTGVSQNPRHKITKRGQNVTFRCDPISEHNRLYWYRQTLGQGPEFLTYFQNEAQLEKSRLLSDRFSAERPKGSFSTLEIQRTEQGDSAMYLCASSPGDRSNTEAFFGQGTRLTVV.

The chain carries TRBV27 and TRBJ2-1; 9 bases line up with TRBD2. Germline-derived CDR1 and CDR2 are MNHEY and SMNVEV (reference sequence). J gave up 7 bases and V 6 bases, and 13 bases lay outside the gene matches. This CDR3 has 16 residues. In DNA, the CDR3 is TGTGCCAGCAGCGCCATCATAGCGGGAGTAAGAAATGAGCAGTTCTTC. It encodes CASSAIIAGVRNEQFF.

CDR3 sequence reads: CASSWDTSTDTQYF. CDR3 coding DNA: TGTGCCAGCAGCTGGGACACAAGCACAGATACGCAGTATTTT. The chain employs TRBV5-8 and TRBJ2-3; D might be TRBD1 (6 bases). The CDR3 loop spans 14 amino acids. The V end was cut by 3 bases, the J end by 0 bases, with 8 bases between. Germline values: CDR1 SGHTS, CDR2 YDEGEE.

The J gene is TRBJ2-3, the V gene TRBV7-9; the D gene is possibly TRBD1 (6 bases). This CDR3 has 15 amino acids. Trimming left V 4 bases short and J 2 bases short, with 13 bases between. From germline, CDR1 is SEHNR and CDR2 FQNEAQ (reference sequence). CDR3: CASSYRETYTDTQYF. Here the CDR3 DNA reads TGTGCCAGCAGCTACAGGGAAACCTACACAGATACGCAGTATTTT. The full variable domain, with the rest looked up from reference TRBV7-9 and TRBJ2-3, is DTGVSQNPRHKITKRGQNVTFRCDPISEHNRLYWYRQTLGQGPEFLTYFQNEAQLEKSRLLSDRFSAERPKGSFSTLEIQRTEQGDSAMYLCASSYRETYTDTQYFGPGTRLTVL.

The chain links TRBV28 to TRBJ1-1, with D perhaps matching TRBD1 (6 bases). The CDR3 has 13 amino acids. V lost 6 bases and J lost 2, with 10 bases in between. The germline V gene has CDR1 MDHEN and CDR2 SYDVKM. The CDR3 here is CASRGQTNTEAFF. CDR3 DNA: TGTGCCAGCAGAGGACAGACAAACACTGAAGCTTTCTTT.

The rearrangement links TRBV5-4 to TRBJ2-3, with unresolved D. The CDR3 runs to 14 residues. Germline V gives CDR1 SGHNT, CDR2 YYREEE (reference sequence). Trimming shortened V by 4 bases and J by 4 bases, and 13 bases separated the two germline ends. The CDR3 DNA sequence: TGTGCCAGCAGCGCGAACTACGTCCCAGATACGCAGTATTTT. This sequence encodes CASSANYVPDTQYF.

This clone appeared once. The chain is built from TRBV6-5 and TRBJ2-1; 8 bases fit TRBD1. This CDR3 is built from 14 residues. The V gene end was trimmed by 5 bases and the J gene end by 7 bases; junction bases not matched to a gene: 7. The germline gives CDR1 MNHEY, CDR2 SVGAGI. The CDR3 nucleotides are TGTGCCAGCAGTCCCGGACAGGGTGGGAATGAGCAGTTCTTC. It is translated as CASSPGQGGNEQFF.

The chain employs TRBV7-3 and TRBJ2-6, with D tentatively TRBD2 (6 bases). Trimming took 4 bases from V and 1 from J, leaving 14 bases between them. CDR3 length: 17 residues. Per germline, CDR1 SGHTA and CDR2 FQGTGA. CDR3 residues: CASSSPGLESGANVLTF. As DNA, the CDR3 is TGTGCCAGCAGCTCGCCGGGACTCGAATCTGGGGCCAACGTCCTGACTTTC. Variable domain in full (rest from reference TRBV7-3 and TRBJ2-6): GAGVSQTPSNKVTEKGKYVELRCDPISGHTALYWYRQSLGQGPEFLIYFQGTGAADDSGLPNDRFFAVRPEGSVSTLKIQRTERGDSAVYLCASSSPGLESGANVLTFGAGSRLTVL.

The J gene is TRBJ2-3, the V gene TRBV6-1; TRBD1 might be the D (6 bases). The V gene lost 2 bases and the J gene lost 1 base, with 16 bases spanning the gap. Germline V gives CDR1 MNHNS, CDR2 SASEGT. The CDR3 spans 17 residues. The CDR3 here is CASSELAHRAGTDTQYF. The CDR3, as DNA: TGTGCCAGCAGTGAATTGGCCCACAGGGCCGGCACAGATACGCAGTATTTT.

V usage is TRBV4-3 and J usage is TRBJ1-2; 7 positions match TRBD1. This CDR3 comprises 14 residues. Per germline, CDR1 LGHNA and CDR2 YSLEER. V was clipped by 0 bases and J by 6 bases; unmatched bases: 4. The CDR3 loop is CASSQEQGQNGYTF. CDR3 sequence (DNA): TGCGCCAGCAGCCAAGAACAGGGGCAGAATGGCTACACCTTC.

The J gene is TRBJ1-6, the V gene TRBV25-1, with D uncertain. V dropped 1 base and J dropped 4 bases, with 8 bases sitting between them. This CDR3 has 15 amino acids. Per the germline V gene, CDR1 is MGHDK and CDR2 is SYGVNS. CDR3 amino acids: CASSELVAYNSPLHF. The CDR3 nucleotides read TGTGCCAGCAGTGAATTGGTGGCTTATAATTCACCCCTCCACTTT.

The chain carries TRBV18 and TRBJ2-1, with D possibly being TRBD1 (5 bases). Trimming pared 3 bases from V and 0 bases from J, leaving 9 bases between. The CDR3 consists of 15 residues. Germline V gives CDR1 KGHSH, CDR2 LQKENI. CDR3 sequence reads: CASSPEQGSYNEQFF. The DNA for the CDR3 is TGTGCCAGCTCACCGGAGCAGGGCTCCTACAATGAGCAGTTCTTC.

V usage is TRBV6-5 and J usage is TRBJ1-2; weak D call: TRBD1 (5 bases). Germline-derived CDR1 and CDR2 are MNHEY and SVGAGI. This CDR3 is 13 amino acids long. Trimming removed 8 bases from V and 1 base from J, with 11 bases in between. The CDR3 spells CASGRVLNYGYTF. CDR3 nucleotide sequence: TGTGCCAGCGGCAGGGTCCTTAACTATGGCTACACCTTC.

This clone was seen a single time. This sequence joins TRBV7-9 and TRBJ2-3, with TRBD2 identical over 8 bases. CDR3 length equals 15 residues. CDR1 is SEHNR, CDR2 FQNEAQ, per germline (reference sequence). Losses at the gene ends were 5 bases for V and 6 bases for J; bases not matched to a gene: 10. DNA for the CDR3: TGTGCCAGCAGCCCCGACCGGGGCGGGGGGGATACGCAGTATTTT. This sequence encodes CASSPDRGGGDTQYF.

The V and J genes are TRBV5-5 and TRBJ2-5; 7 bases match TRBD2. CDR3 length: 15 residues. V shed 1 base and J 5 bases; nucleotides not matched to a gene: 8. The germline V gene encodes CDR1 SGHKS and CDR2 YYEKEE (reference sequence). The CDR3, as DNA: TGTGCCAGCAGCTTGTTCGGGGGAGGGAAGGAGACCCAGTACTTC. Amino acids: CASSLFGGGKETQYF.

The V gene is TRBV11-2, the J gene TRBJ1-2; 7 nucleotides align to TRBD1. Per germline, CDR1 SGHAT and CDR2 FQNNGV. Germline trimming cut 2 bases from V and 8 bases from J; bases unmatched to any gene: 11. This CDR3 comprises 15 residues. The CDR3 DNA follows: TGTGCCAGCAGCTTATCGGGACAGAGGGCAGGGGGCTACACCTTC. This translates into CASSLSGQRAGGYTF.

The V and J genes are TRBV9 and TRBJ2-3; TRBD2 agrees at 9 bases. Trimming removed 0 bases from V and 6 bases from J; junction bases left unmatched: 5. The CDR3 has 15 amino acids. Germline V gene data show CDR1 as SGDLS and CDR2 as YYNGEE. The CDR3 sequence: CASSVDSGGGDTQYF. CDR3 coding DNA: TGTGCCAGCAGCGTAGATAGCGGGGGAGGGGATACGCAGTATTTT.

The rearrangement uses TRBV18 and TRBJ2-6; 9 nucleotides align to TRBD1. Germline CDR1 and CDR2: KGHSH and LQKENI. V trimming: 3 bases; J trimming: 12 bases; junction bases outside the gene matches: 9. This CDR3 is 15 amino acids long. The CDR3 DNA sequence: TGTGCCAGCTCACCGGGACAGGGTACGGTGAGCGTCCTGACTTTC. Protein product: CASSPGQGTVSVLTF.

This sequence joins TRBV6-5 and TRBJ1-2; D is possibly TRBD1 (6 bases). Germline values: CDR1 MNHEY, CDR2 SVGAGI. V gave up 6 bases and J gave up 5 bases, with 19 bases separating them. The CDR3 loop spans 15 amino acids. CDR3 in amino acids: CASRDWQDRRYGYTF. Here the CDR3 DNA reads TGTGCCAGCAGGGATTGGCAGGACAGAAGATATGGCTACACCTTC.

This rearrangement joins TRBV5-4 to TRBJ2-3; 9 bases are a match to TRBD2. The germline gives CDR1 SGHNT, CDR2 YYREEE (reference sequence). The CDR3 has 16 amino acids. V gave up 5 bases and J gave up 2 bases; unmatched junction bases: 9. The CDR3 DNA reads TGTGCCAGCAGTTCCTCGCGGGGGGGACCCACAGATACGCAGTATTTT. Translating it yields CASSSSRGGPTDTQYF.